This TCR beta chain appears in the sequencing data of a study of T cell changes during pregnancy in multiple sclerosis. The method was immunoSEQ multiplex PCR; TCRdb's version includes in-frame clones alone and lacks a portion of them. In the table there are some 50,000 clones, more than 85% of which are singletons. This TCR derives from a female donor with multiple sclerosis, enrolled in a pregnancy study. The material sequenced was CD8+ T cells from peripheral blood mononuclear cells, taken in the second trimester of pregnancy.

The CDR3 sequence: CASSTRGSNEKLFF. CDR3 DNA: TGTGCCAGCAGTACGAGGGGGTCTAATGAAAAACTGTTTTTT. The rearrangement links TRBV6-5 to TRBJ1-4; D is perhaps TRBD1 (6 bases). The CDR3 has 14 amino acids. The germline gives CDR1 MNHEY, CDR2 SVGAGI. Trimming took off 5 bases at V and 3 bases at J, with 10 bases between the two ends.